The clone carrying this T cell receptor beta chain was seen many times. Its matching antigen is unknown. This entry belongs to a study of T cell responses to AZD1222 COVID-19 vaccine. Notes on the study in general: Spike-wide coverage was observed for vaccine-associated CD4 TCRs, with dominant responses at 160-218 and 743-854. Only a handful of AZD1222 recipients, roughly 6 in all, had baseline seropositivity.

Assay used: immunoSEQ multiplex PCR; TCRdb lists only in-frame clones, some missing. Of 100,000 to 120,000 clones detected, roughly 90% appear once; the ten largest clones hold roughly 15%. The receptor was derived from an adult who received the AZD1222 COVID-19 vaccine. The starting material was peripheral blood, obtained 28 days after the second AZD1222 dose.

This chain's CDR3 is CASSQADATNEKLFF. Here the CDR3 DNA reads TGTGCCAGCAGCCAGGCGGATGCAACTAATGAAAAACTGTTTTTT. The rearrangement links TRBV16 to TRBJ1-4, with D uncertain. Between the trimmed V and J ends, which lost 3 bases and 0 bases, there was a span of 8 bases. The CDR3 is 15 amino acids. Germline V gene sequence: CDR1 KGHSY, CDR2 FQNENV.